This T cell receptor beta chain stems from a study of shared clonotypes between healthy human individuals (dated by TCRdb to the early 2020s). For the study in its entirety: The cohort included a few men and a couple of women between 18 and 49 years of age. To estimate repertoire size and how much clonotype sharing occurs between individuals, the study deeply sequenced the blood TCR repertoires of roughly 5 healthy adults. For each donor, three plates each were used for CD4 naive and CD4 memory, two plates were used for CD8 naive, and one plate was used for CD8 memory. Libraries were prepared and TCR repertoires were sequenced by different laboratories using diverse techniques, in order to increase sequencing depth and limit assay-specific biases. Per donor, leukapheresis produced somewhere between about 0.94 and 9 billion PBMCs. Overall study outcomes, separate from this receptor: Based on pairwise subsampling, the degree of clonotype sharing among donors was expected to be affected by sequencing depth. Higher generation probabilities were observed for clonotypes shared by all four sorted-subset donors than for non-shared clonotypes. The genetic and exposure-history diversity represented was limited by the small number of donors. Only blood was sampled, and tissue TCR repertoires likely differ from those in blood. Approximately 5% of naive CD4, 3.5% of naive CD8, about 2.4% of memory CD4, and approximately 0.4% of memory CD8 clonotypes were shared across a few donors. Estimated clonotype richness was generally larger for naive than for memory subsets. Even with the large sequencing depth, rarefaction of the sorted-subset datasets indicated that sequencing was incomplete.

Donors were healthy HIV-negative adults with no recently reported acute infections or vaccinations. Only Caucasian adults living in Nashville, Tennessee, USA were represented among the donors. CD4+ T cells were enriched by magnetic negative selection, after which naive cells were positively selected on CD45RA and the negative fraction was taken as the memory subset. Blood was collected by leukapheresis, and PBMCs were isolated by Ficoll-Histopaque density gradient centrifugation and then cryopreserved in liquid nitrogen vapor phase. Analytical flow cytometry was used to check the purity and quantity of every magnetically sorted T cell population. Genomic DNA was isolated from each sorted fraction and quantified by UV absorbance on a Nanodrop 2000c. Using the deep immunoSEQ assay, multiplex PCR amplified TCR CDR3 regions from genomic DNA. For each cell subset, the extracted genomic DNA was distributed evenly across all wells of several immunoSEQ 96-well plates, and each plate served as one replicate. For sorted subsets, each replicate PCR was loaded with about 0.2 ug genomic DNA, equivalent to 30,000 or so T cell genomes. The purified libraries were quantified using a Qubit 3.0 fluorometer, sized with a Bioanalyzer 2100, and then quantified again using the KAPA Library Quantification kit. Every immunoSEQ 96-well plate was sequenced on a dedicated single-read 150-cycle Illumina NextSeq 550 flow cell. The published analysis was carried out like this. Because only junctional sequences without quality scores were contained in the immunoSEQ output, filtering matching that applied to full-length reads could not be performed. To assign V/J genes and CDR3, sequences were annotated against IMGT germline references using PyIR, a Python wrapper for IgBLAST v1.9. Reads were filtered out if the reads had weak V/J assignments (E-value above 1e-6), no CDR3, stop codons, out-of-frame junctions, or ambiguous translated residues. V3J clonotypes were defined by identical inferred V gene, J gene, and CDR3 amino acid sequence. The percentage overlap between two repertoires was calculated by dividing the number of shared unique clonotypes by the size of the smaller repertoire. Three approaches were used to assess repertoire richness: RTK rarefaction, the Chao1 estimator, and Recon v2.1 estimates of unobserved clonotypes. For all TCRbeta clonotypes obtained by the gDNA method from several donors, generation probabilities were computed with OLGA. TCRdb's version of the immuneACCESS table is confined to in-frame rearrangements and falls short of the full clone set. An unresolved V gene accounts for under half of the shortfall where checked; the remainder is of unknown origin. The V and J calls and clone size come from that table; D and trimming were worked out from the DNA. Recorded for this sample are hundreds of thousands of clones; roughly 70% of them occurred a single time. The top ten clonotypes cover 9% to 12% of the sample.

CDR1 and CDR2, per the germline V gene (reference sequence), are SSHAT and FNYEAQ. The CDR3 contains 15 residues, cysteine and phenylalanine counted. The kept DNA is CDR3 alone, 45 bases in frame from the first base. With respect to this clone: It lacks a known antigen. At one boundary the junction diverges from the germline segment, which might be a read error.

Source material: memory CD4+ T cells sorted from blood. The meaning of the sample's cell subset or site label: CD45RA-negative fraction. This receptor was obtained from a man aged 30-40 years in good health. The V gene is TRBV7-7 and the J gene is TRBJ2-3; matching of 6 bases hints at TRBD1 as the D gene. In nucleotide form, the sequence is TGTGCTAGCAGCCGAACAGGGAAATGGTCAGATACGCAGTATTTT. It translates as CASSRTGKWSDTQYF.